This T cell receptor (beta chain) was recorded in a study of blood T cell repertoires in COVID-19. Study-wide background: T cells, B-cell-depleted T cells, or PBMCs provided the cDNA or gDNA that served as material.

As processed by the authors: Using reference gene primer amplification, nucleated cell counts were estimated. The method was immunoSEQ multiplex PCR; TCRdb's version includes in-frame clones alone and lacks a portion of them. V and J calls and clone size come straight from that table; D and trimming were deduced from the DNA. Among about 140,000 clones listed, 75% to 90% were seen once. The germline CDR1 and CDR2 sequences are SGHKS and YYEKEE (reference sequence). The CDR3 is 16 residues long. With 2 bases clipped from V and 2 bases from J, the junction kept 4 bases outside the gene matches. The genes are TRBV5-5 and TRBJ2-2; 9 bases map to TRBD2. The clonotype comes from a man aged 45-65 years who had recovered from COVID-19. The sample taken for sequencing was peripheral blood. The CDR3 protein is CASSFISGGNTGELFF. The CDR3 nucleotides read TGTGCCAGCAGCTTCATTAGCGGGGGTAACACCGGGGAGCTGTTTTTT.